Each of the 29 T cell receptor beta chains below was sequenced from the same sample in a study of a mutant IDH1 vaccine in newly diagnosed glioma. As to time point: baseline, week 1 (first vaccination visit). Specified treatment: pre-vaccination baseline after standard-of-care therapy. Some clones are missing from TCRdb's copy, which holds only in-frame ones; the method was immunoSEQ multiplex PCR. Among some 50,000 clones, roughly 90% were seen once, and the ten largest hold approximately 2.5%. Sequenced here: PBMCs, sampled from a glioma patient treated with radiotherapy, temozolomide or both. These receptors originate from a man in his forties with glioma.

This chain uses TRBV2 with TRBJ2-5; D might be TRBD2 (5 bases). CDR1 and CDR2 (germline): SNHLY, FYNNEI. The germline V and J ends were trimmed by 5 bases and 4 bases, with 20 bases remaining between them. The CDR3 runs to 16 residues. The chain's CDR3 is CASSPTPGSGGETQYF. The CDR3 coding sequence is TGTGCCAGCAGTCCAACCCCGGGGTCTGGAGGAGAGACCCAGTACTTC. The full variable domain, in which reference TRBV2 and TRBJ2-5 provide the parts outside the CDR3, is EPEVTQTPSHQVTQMGQEVILRCVPISNHLYFYWYRQILGQKVEFLVSFYNNEISEKSEIFDDQFSVERPDGSNFTLKIRSTKLEDSAMYFCASSPTPGSGGETQYFGPGTRLLVL.

V usage is TRBV4-1 and J usage is TRBJ2-7; no reliable D call. This CDR3 region has 15 residues. Trimming took 1 base from V and 0 from J, leaving 10 bases between them. The germline V gene has CDR1 MGHRA and CDR2 YSYEKL. For the CDR3, the DNA is TGCGCCAGCAGCCAAGTGTCAGGATACTCCTACGAGCAGTACTTC. Translating gives CASSQVSGYSYEQYF.

This clone turned up a few times. This chain uses TRBV6-1 with TRBJ1-2; D not certain. CDR1 and CDR2 (germline): MNHNS, SASEGT. This CDR3 contains 13 residues. The V end was cut by 6 bases, the J end by 3 bases, with 11 bases between. The CDR3 reads CASRIGEDYGYTF. Here the CDR3 DNA reads TGTGCCAGCAGGATCGGCGAAGACTATGGCTACACCTTC.

This sequence joins TRBV19 and TRBJ2-7; 9 bases are shared with TRBD2. From germline, CDR1 is LNHDA and CDR2 SQIVND (reference sequence). The CDR3 is made up of 13 amino acids. Germline trimming cut 8 bases from V and 7 bases from J; bases unmatched to any gene: 9. CDR3 nucleotide sequence: TGTGCCAGTCGGACTAGCGTGGCCGGGGAGCAGTACTTC. This sequence encodes CASRTSVAGEQYF. Complete variable domain (other parts from reference TRBV19 and TRBJ2-7): DGGITQSPKYLFRKEGQNVTLSCEQNLNHDAMYWYRQDPGQGLRLIYYSQIVNDFQKGDIAEGYSVSREKKESFPLTVTSAQKNPTAFYLCASRTSVAGEQYFGPGTRLTVT.

This chain joins TRBV4-2 and TRBJ1-1; 8 bases fit TRBD1. CDR3 length: 17 residues. The trim removed 1 base at V and 1 base at J, leaving 8 bases unmatched. Germline V lookup: CDR1 LGHNA, CDR2 YNFKEQ. Here the CDR3 DNA reads TGTGCCAGCAGCCAAGGAAGGGACAGGTTAGCGAACACTGAAGCTTTCTTT. It is translated as CASSQGRDRLANTEAFF.

The V call is TRBV6-5, the J call TRBJ2-7; 7 bases match TRBD1. V was clipped by 2 bases and J by 2 bases; unmatched bases: 3. Per germline, CDR1 MNHEY and CDR2 SVGAGI. The CDR3 sequence is 14 residues long. The CDR3 region has the DNA TGTGCCAGCAGTTACCTGGGACAGCCCTACGAGCAGTACTTC. Translating gives CASSYLGQPYEQYF.

The chain recombines TRBV19 with TRBJ2-4; D is possibly TRBD1 or TRBD2 (5 bases each). This CDR3 is 13 amino acids long. Germline CDR1 and CDR2: LNHDA and SQIVND (reference sequence). Trimming pared 7 bases from V and 0 bases from J, leaving 7 bases between. The CDR3 DNA sequence: TGTGCCAGTAAGGGGACAGCCAAAAACATTCAGTACTTC. Encoded protein: CASKGTAKNIQYF.

The V call is TRBV4-1, the J call TRBJ2-5; 10 positions match TRBD1. V lost 0 bases and J lost 2; bases outside the gene matches: 6. Germline V gives CDR1 MGHRA, CDR2 YSYEKL. The CDR3 runs to 17 residues. CDR3 nucleotide sequence: TGCGCCAGCAGCCAAGATGCGACAGGGGGCTCTCAAGAGACCCAGTACTTC. Translation: CASSQDATGGSQETQYF.

This chain connects TRBV7-2 to TRBJ2-7; D is unclear. V lost 3 bases, J lost 0 bases, and 9 bases lay in between. The CDR3 runs 14 residues. The germline gives CDR1 SGHTA, CDR2 FQGNSA. The CDR3 region is CASSFDFSSYEQYF. CDR3 sequence (DNA): TGTGCCAGCAGCTTTGACTTTAGCTCCTACGAGCAGTACTTC.

This clone was observed a handful of times. V gene TRBV2 combines with J gene TRBJ2-3; the D gene is possibly TRBD2 (7 bases). Germline CDR1 and CDR2: SNHLY and FYNNEI. This CDR3 contains 12 residues. Trimming removed 11 bases at V and 4 bases at J, with 13 bases between. In nucleotides, the CDR3 is TGTGCCGGGGGGGCGGGAGCAGATACGCAGTATTTT. Translation: CAGGAGADTQYF.

This rearrangement joins TRBV27 to TRBJ2-7; D may be TRBD1 (6 bases). With 6 bases removed from V and 0 bases from J, the gap between germline ends came to 18 bases. The CDR3 consists of 16 residues. Per germline, CDR1 MNHEY and CDR2 SMNVEV (reference sequence). The CDR3 is CASSSEGDRLSYEQYF. The CDR3 DNA sequence: TGTGCCAGCAGCTCCGAGGGGGACCGCCTCTCCTACGAGCAGTACTTC.

The chain combines TRBV5-6 with TRBJ2-1; D remains ambiguous. V dropped 3 bases and J dropped 5 bases, with 3 bases sitting between them. Germline CDR1 SGHDT, CDR2 YYEEEE. This CDR3 has 11 amino acids. In DNA, the CDR3 is TGTGCCAGCAGCTGGGACAATGAGCAGTTCTTC. Its protein product is CASSWDNEQFF.

The chain is built from TRBV14 and TRBJ1-2; D is perhaps TRBD1 (5 bases). The CDR3 covers 15 residues. Germline values: CDR1 SGHDN, CDR2 FVKESK. V was cut by 0 bases and J by 7 bases, with 15 bases left in between. The CDR3 protein is CASSQDILGDGGYTF. Here the CDR3 DNA reads TGTGCCAGCAGCCAAGATATTTTGGGGGATGGTGGCTACACCTTC.

The rearrangement links TRBV19 to TRBJ1-5, with TRBD1 identical over 8 bases. Per the germline V gene, CDR1 is LNHDA and CDR2 is SQIVND (reference sequence). V lost 2 bases, J lost 2 bases, and 14 bases stayed unmatched. The length of the CDR3 is 19 residues. The CDR3 protein is CASSIKGVQGARRNQPQHF. Here the CDR3 DNA reads TGTGCCAGTAGTATAAAAGGGGTCCAGGGGGCGCGGCGCAATCAGCCCCAGCATTTT.

This clone was counted once. This chain links TRBV5-4 with TRBJ2-5; D could derive from TRBD1 or TRBD2 (5 bases each). CDR1 and CDR2 (germline): SGHNT, YYREEE (reference sequence). V was cut by 7 bases and J by 4 bases, with 20 bases left in between. The CDR3 is 15 amino acids. The CDR3 region is CASARGAAGRETQYF. The CDR3 DNA sequence: TGTGCCAGCGCTCGGGGCGCGGCGGGCCGAGAGACCCAGTACTTC.

CDR3 amino acids: CASSPGLSGANVLTF. CDR3 nucleotide sequence: TGTGCCAGCAGTCCAGGCCTCTCTGGGGCCAACGTCCTGACTTTC. This chain joins TRBV2 and TRBJ2-6; D is undetermined. The V end lost 5 bases, the J end lost 0 bases, and 8 bases lay between the germline ends. Looked up from germline, CDR1 is SNHLY and CDR2 is FYNNEI. The CDR3 is 15 amino acids.

The V call is TRBV2, the J call TRBJ2-7, with 14 bases lining up with TRBD2. The ends lost 9 bases at V and 6 bases at J; junction bases unmatched: 1. Germline CDR1 SNHLY, CDR2 FYNNEI. The CDR3 runs 12 residues. The chain's CDR3 is CARGTSGSEQYF. CDR3 coding DNA: TGTGCCAGGGGGACTAGCGGGAGCGAGCAGTACTTC. The variable domain in full, completed from reference TRBV2 and TRBJ2-7, reads EPEVTQTPSHQVTQMGQEVILRCVPISNHLYFYWYRQILGQKVEFLVSFYNNEISEKSEIFDDQFSVERPDGSNFTLKIRSTKLEDSAMYFCARGTSGSEQYFGPGTRLTVT.

The rearrangement links TRBV27 to TRBJ1-3; D gene ambiguous. V shed 3 bases and J shed 7 bases, with 10 bases lying between them. The CDR3 is 13 amino acids. CDR1 and CDR2 (germline): MNHEY, SMNVEV (reference sequence). CDR3 loop: CASSLNRGNTIYF. The CDR3 coding sequence is TGTGCCAGCAGTTTGAACAGAGGTAACACCATATATTTT.

The V and J genes are TRBV11-2 and TRBJ2-2; no clear D gene. V lost 6 bases to trimming and J lost 6 bases, with 11 bases between them. The germline gives CDR1 SGHAT, CDR2 FQNNGV. CDR3 length: 13 residues. CDR3 residues: CASRTTRAGELFF. Here the CDR3 DNA reads TGTGCCAGCAGGACGACCAGAGCCGGGGAGCTGTTTTTT.

The rearrangement joins TRBV19 to TRBJ2-2, with TRBD1 as a possible D gene (5 bases). Germline V CDR1 and CDR2: LNHDA, SQIVND (reference sequence). Trimming took 4 bases from V and 0 from J, leaving 21 bases between them. This CDR3 has 19 residues. In nucleotides, the CDR3 is TGTGCCAGTAGTAGAGGCCCCCTGTGGGGCGGATCGAACACCGGGGAGCTGTTTTTT. As protein: CASSRGPLWGGSNTGELFF.

The chain joins TRBV7-2 to TRBJ1-2, with D possibly TRBD1 on 6 matching bases. Trimming removed 5 bases at V and 6 bases at J, with 19 bases between. Germline values: CDR1 SGHTA, CDR2 FQGNSA. The CDR3 runs 15 residues. Here the CDR3 DNA reads TGTGCCAGCAGCCCCGCTGTTTGGGGACACAATGGCTACACCTTC. The encoded protein is CASSPAVWGHNGYTF. Supplemented by reference TRBV7-2 and TRBJ1-2, the full variable domain reads GAGVSQSPSNKVTEKGKDVELRCDPISGHTALYWYRQSLGQGLEFLIYFQGNSAPDKSGLPSDRFSAERTGGSVSTLTIQRTQQEDSAVYLCASSPAVWGHNGYTFGSGTRLTVV.

The CDR3 here is CASTQEGGTEAFF. The CDR3 DNA sequence: TGTGCCAGCACCCAGGAGGGGGGGACTGAAGCTTTCTTT. This chain connects TRBV7-2 to TRBJ1-1, with a possible D match to TRBD1 (6 bases). V was pared by 7 bases and J by 5 bases, with 14 bases between. This CDR3 has 13 amino acids. The germline V gene encodes CDR1 SGHTA and CDR2 FQGNSA. The whole variable domain, filled in from reference TRBV7-2 and TRBJ1-1, reads GAGVSQSPSNKVTEKGKDVELRCDPISGHTALYWYRQSLGQGLEFLIYFQGNSAPDKSGLPSDRFSAERTGGSVSTLTIQRTQQEDSAVYLCASTQEGGTEAFFGQGTRLTVV.

This clone was observed once. The chain links TRBV6-5 to TRBJ1-2; 8 nucleotides match TRBD1. Germline V lookup: CDR1 MNHEY, CDR2 SVGAGI. CDR3 length: 12 residues. The V and J ends lost 8 bases and 5 bases, in that order; junction bases with no gene match: 4. The CDR3 here is CASLTGDYGYTF. DNA for the CDR3: TGTGCCAGCTTGACAGGGGATTATGGCTACACCTTC.

The chain has TRBV19 and TRBJ2-1, with a tentative D call TRBD2 (7 bases). Trimming removed 7 bases at V and 2 bases at J, with 24 bases between. Germline CDR1 and CDR2: LNHDA and SQIVND (reference sequence). The CDR3 totals 18 residues. The CDR3 sequence: CASTIRGGKRGTYNEQFF. DNA of the CDR3: TGTGCCAGTACCATAAGGGGGGGCAAGCGGGGTACCTACAATGAGCAGTTCTTC.

The table lists this clone with a few counts. V and J are TRBV14 and TRBJ2-4; TRBD1 or TRBD2 may be the D gene (6 bases each). The ends were cut back, 0 bases at V and 1 base at J, with 10 bases in the middle. CDR1 is SGHDN, CDR2 FVKESK, per germline. The CDR3 contains 16 residues. CDR3 nucleotide sequence: TGTGCCAGCAGCCAAGAAGTAGGGGGGGCCAAAAACATTCAGTACTTC. Its translation is CASSQEVGGAKNIQYF.

In this sample, this clone turned up a few times. The chain links TRBV19 to TRBJ1-5; D possibly corresponds to TRBD1 (5 bases). CDR1 LNHDA and CDR2 SQIVND come from the germline V gene (reference sequence). V dropped 3 bases and J dropped 8 bases, with 11 bases sitting between them. This CDR3 has 13 residues. CDR3 loop: CASSIRDLEPQHF. CDR3 DNA sequence: TGTGCCAGTAGTATCCGGGACTTGGAGCCCCAGCATTTT.

The chain couples TRBV28 to TRBJ1-1; 7 positions agree with TRBD1. This CDR3 comprises 15 residues. Per germline, CDR1 MDHEN and CDR2 SYDVKM. J gave up 1 base and V 4 bases, and 6 bases lay outside the gene matches. CDR3 protein: CASSSPTGTNTEAFF. The CDR3 DNA reads as TGTGCCAGCAGTTCCCCGACAGGGACGAACACTGAAGCTTTCTTT.

The genes are TRBV7-9 and TRBJ2-2; D might be TRBD2 (5 bases). Between the trimmed V and J ends, which lost 5 bases and 2 bases, there was a span of 18 bases. CDR1 and CDR2 (germline): SEHNR, FQNEAQ (reference sequence). The CDR3 has 17 amino acids. CDR3 bases: TGTGCCAGCAGCACTAGACCAGATAGCTTCAACACCGGGGAGCTGTTTTTT. This gives the protein CASSTRPDSFNTGELFF.

A single count supports this clone. V gene TRBV20-1 combines with J gene TRBJ2-5; D unclear. V was cut by 2 bases and J by 4 bases, with 5 bases left in between. Germline values: CDR1 DFQATT, CDR2 SNEGSKA (reference sequence). The CDR3 consists of 11 residues. The CDR3 loop reads CSARKGETQYF. DNA for the CDR3: TGCAGTGCTAGAAAAGGAGAGACCCAGTACTTC.